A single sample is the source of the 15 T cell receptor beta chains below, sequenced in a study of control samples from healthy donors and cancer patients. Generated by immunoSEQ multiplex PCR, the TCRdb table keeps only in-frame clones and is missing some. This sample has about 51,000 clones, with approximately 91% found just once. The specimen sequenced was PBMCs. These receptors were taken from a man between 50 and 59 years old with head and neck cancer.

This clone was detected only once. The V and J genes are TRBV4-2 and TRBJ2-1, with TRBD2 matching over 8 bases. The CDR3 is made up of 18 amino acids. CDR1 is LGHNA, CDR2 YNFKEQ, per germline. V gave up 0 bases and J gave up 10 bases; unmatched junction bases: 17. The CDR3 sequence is CASSQEGLEAGAFREQFF. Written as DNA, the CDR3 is TGTGCCAGCAGCCAAGAGGGGTTGGAAGCGGGAGCCTTCAGGGAGCAGTTCTTC.

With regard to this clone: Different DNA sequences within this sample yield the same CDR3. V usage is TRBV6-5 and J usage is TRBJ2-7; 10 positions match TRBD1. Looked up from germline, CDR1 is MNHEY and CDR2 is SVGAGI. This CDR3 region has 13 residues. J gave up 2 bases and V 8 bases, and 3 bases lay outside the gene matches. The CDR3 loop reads CASRDRGTYEQYF. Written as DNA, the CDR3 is TGTGCCAGCCGGGACAGGGGTACCTACGAGCAGTACTTC.

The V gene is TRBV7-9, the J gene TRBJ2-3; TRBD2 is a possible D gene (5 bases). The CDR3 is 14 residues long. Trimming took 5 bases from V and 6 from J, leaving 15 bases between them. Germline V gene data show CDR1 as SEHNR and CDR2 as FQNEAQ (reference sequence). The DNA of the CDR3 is TGTGCCAGCAGCCGTGGCGGGTCCCCGGATACGCAGTATTTT. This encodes CASSRGGSPDTQYF.

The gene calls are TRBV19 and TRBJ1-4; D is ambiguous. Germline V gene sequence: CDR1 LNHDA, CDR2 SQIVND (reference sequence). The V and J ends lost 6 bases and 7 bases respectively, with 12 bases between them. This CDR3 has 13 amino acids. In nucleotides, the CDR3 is TGTGCCAGTAGGAACTTGGGCGGTGAAAAACTGTTTTTT. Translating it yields CASRNLGGEKLFF.

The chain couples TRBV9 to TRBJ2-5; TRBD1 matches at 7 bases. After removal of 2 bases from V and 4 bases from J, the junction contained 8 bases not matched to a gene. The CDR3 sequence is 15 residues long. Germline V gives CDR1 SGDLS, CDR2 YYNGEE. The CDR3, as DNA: TGTGCCAGCAGCGTCCGACAGGGTTGGGCAGAGACCCAGTACTTC. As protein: CASSVRQGWAETQYF.

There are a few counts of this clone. The CDR3 DNA follows: TGCGCCAGCAGCTTGGATAGCGGGGGACACACCGGGGAGCTGTTTTTT. Encoded protein: CASSLDSGGHTGELFF. The genes are TRBV5-1 and TRBJ2-2; 9 bases map to TRBD2. This CDR3 is built from 16 residues. Germline-derived CDR1 and CDR2 are SGHRS and YFSETQ. With 0 bases clipped from V and 3 bases from J, the junction kept 3 bases outside the gene matches.

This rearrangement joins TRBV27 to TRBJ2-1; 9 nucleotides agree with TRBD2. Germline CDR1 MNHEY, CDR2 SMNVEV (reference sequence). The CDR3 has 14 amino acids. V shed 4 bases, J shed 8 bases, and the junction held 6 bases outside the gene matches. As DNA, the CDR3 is TGTGCCAGCAGTTCCCTTAGCGGGAGATATGAGCAGTTCTTC. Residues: CASSSLSGRYEQFF.

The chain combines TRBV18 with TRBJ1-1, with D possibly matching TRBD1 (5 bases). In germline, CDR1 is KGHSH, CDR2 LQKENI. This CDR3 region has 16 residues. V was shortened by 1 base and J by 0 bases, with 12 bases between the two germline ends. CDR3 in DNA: TGTGCCAGCTCACCACAAGCGGGGACCATGAACACTGAAGCTTTCTTT. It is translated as CASSPQAGTMNTEAFF.

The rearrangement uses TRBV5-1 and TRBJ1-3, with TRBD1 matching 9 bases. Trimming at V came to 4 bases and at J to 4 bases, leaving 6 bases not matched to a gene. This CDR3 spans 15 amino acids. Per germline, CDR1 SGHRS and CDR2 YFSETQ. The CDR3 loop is CASSGGQGLGNTIYF. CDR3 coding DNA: TGCGCCAGCAGCGGCGGACAGGGGTTGGGAAACACCATATATTTT.

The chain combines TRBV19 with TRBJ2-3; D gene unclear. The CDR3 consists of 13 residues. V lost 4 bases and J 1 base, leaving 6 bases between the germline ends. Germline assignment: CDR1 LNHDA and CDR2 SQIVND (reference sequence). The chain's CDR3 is CASSTGRTDTQYF. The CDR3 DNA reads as TGTGCCAGTAGTACAGGACGCACAGATACGCAGTATTTT.

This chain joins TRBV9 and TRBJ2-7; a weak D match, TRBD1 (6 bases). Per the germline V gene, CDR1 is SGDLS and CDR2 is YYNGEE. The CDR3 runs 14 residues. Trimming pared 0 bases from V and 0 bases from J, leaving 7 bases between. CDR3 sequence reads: CASSVGDTSYEQYF. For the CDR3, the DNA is TGTGCCAGCAGCGTAGGGGACACCTCCTACGAGCAGTACTTC.

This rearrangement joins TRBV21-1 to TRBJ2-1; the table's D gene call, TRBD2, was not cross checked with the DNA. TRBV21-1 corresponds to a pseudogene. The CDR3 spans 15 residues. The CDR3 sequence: CASSKDRLADNEQFF. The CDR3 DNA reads TGTGCCAGCAGCAAAGATAGGCTAGCGGACAATGAGCAGTTCTTC.

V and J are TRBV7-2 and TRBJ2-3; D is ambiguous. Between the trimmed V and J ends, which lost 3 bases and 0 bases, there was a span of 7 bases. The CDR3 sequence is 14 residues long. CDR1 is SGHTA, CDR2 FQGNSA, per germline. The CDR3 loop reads CASSFGWSTDTQYF. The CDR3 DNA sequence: TGTGCCAGCAGCTTTGGCTGGAGCACAGATACGCAGTATTTT. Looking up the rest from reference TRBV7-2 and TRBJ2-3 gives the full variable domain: GAGVSQSPSNKVTEKGKDVELRCDPISGHTALYWYRQSLGQGLEFLIYFQGNSAPDKSGLPSDRFSAERTGGSVSTLTIQRTQQEDSAVYLCASSFGWSTDTQYFGPGTRLTVL.

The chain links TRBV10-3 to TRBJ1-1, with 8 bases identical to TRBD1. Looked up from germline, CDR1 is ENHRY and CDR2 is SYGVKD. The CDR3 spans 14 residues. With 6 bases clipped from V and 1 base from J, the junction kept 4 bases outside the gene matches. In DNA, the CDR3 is TGTGCCATCAGCCCTGGGACAGGGAACACTGAAGCTTTCTTT. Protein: CAISPGTGNTEAFF.

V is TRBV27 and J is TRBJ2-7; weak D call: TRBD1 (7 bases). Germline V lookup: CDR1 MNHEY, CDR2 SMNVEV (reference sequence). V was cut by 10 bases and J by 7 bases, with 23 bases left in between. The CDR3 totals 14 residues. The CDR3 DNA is TGTGCCACCTCCCCGGCAGGGGGGTGGGAAGAGCAGTACTTC. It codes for CATSPAGGWEEQYF.